Sequencing of this T cell receptor (beta chain) was carried out in a study of pediatric ulcerative colitis. CDR1 SGHNT and CDR2 YYREEE come from the germline V gene (reference sequence). The CDR3 has 16 amino acids. Trimming pared 4 bases from V and 0 bases from J, leaving 15 bases between. Findings and caveats of the study: Repertoires came from total lymphocyte DNA, not specific subsets.

With regard to this clone: Antigen specificity is unknown.

During colonoscopy, one to two rectal pinch biopsies were collected. This was a survey-level run. TCRdb keeps only in-frame clones here, not all; method: immunoSEQ multiplex PCR. The data hold tens of thousands of clones, with under 80% observed a single time. This sequence joins TRBV5-4 and TRBJ2-3, with D perhaps given as TRBD1 or TRBD2 (5 bases each). The receptor was isolated from a girl between 5 and 17 years old with moderate ulcerative colitis. The sample taken for sequencing was gut tissue. The CDR3 is CASSPVRDVSTDTQYF. The CDR3 DNA is TGTGCCAGCAGCCCAGTCCGGGACGTTAGCACAGATACGCAGTATTTT.